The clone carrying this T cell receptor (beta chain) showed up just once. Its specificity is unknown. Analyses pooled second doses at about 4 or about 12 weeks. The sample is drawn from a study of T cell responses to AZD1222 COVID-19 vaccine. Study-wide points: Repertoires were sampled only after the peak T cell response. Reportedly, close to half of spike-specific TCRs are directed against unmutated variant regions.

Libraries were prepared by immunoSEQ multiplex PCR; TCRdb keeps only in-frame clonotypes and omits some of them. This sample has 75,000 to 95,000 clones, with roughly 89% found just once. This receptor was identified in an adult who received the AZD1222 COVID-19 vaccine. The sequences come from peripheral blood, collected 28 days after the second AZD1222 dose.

CDR3 residues: CASSQDRGGNYGYTF. The CDR3 DNA reads as TGCGCCAGCAGCCAAGATCGGGGAGGTAACTATGGCTACACCTTC. This sequence joins TRBV4-3 and TRBJ1-2; D gene ambiguous. The CDR3 is 15 residues long. Trimming shortened V by 0 bases and J by 1 base, and 9 bases separated the two germline ends. Germline loops: CDR1 LGHNA, CDR2 YSLEER.